Below are 19 T cell receptor beta chains sequenced from a single sample in a study of T cell responses to AZD1222 COVID-19 vaccine. Here immunoSEQ multiplex PCR was the method, and the copy in TCRdb shows in-frame clones only, minus some. The sample shows some 180,000 clones, almost 95% of them seen only once. The sample here was peripheral blood, taken on day 0 of AZD1222 vaccination. Receptor source: an adult in good health.

This clone was seen a single time. The chain joins TRBV6-6 to TRBJ1-5, with D unclear. V was trimmed by 6 bases and J by 4 bases, leaving 19 bases between them. Germline V CDR1 and CDR2: MNHNY, SVGAGI (reference sequence). The CDR3 is 16 amino acids. CDR3 sequence (DNA): TGTGCCAGCAGCACCCCCACGGGTGAATTGAATCAGCCCCAGCATTTT. Its translation is CASSTPTGELNQPQHF.

In its sample, this clone was seen a few times. The V gene is TRBV6-2 or TRBV6-3, the J gene TRBJ2-7; D gene uncertain. The CDR3 is 17 residues long. Per germline, CDR1 MNHEY and CDR2 SVGEGT. Trimming pared 0 bases from V and 3 bases from J, leaving 18 bases between. The DNA of the CDR3 is TGTGCCAGCAGTTACTCGCCGAAAGGGCCCTGGGGCTACGAGCAGTACTTC. This codes for CASSYSPKGPWGYEQYF.

The rearrangement links TRBV18 to TRBJ2-4, with D possibly TRBD1 on 7 matching bases. Trimming stripped 3 bases from V and 5 bases from J, with 17 bases between. The CDR3 is 16 residues long. The germline V gene has CDR1 KGHSH and CDR2 LQKENI. CDR3 sequence reads: CASSPRIGGTENIQYF. DNA of the CDR3: TGTGCCAGCTCACCGCGGATAGGAGGGACAGAAAACATTCAGTACTTC.

The rearrangement joins TRBV2 to TRBJ2-1; 10 bases agree with TRBD2. With V trimmed by 8 bases and J by 1 base, 8 bases remained unmatched. Per the germline V gene, CDR1 is SNHLY and CDR2 is FYNNEI. The CDR3 is 16 residues long. The CDR3 coding sequence is TGTGCCAGCGCCCCTAGCGGGGGCCGTTCCTACAATGAGCAGTTCTTC. It yields the protein CASAPSGGRSYNEQFF.

The rearrangement links TRBV29-1 to TRBJ2-5; no clear D. The ends were cut back, 7 bases at V and 3 bases at J, with 21 bases in the middle. Germline V lookup: CDR1 SQVTM, CDR2 ANQGSEA. The CDR3 has 15 residues. CDR3 nucleotide sequence: TGCAGCGCCTGGACCCCTCAGGCGCTAAAAGAGACCCAGTACTTC. Protein product: CSAWTPQALKETQYF.

The genes are TRBV11-2 and TRBJ2-2, with D hard to call. Germline V gene lookup returns CDR1 SGHAT and CDR2 FQNNGV. CDR3 size: 15 residues. V was cut by 5 bases and J by 4 bases, with 14 bases left in between. CDR3 loop: CASSPGKPSTGELFF. Written as DNA, the CDR3 is TGTGCCAGCAGCCCCGGTAAACCCTCCACCGGGGAGCTGTTTTTT.

The chain links TRBV19 to TRBJ2-1; 7 bases agree with TRBD2. CDR1 and CDR2 from the germline V gene are LNHDA and SQIVND (reference sequence). V lost 7 bases, J lost 8 bases, and 8 bases stayed unmatched. The CDR3 is 13 amino acids. CDR3 nucleotides: TGTGCCAGTATGGGCTGGGAGGGCGATGAGCAGTTCTTC. This gives the protein CASMGWEGDEQFF.

This clone was recorded once. The chain links TRBV5-1 to TRBJ2-5, with 9 bases that match TRBD2. This CDR3 is built from 14 residues. Germline V lookup: CDR1 SGHRS, CDR2 YFSETQ. Trimming removed 0 bases from V and 3 bases from J; junction bases left unmatched: 0. The CDR3, as DNA: TGCGCCAGCAGCTTGGTAGCGGGGGAAGAGACCCAGTACTTC. It translates to CASSLVAGEETQYF.

The V call is TRBV9, the J call TRBJ1-6; D is ambiguous. V was trimmed by 0 bases and J by 6 bases, leaving 7 bases between them. Germline CDR1 is SGDLS and CDR2 is YYNGEE. This CDR3 contains 14 residues. The DNA of the CDR3 is TGTGCCAGCAGCGTAGGGGTCTTTAATTCACCCCTCCACTTT. It codes for CASSVGVFNSPLHF.

The chain couples TRBV19 to TRBJ1-1, with D perhaps matching TRBD1 (6 bases). There are 13 residues in the CDR3. V was pared by 5 bases and J by 3 bases, with 10 bases between. Germline V gene lookup returns CDR1 LNHDA and CDR2 SQIVND (reference sequence). The CDR3 DNA follows: TGTGCCAGTAGTGGGGGCTGGGACACTGAAGCTTTCTTT. It codes for CASSGGWDTEAFF. Using reference TRBV19 and TRBJ1-1 for the parts outside the CDR3, the full variable domain is DGGITQSPKYLFRKEGQNVTLSCEQNLNHDAMYWYRQDPGQGLRLIYYSQIVNDFQKGDIAEGYSVSREKKESFPLTVTSAQKNPTAFYLCASSGGWDTEAFFGQGTRLTVV.

The rearrangement links TRBV7-3 to TRBJ2-3; 8 bases are shared with TRBD2. The length of the CDR3 is 17 residues. V lost 2 bases, J lost 5 bases, and 12 bases stayed unmatched. The germline V gene encodes CDR1 SGHTA and CDR2 FQGTGA. The CDR3 bases are TGTGCCAGCAGCTTATTCGGGGGGGGCCCCACCATAGATACGCAGTATTTT. This sequence encodes CASSLFGGGPTIDTQYF.

This clone was found once. The V gene is TRBV5-6, the J gene TRBJ1-6, with no clear D. V lost 4 bases, J lost 10 bases, and 15 bases lay in between. This CDR3 has 14 residues. Germline CDR1 and CDR2: SGHDT and YYEEEE. CDR3: CASSIDVAGSPLHF. As DNA, the CDR3 is TGTGCCAGCAGCATAGACGTAGCGGGATCACCCCTCCACTTT. The whole variable domain, remainder taken from reference TRBV5-6 and TRBJ1-6, is DAGVTQSPTHLIKTRGQQVTLRCSPKSGHDTVSWYQQALGQGPQFIFQYYEEEERQRGNFPDRFSGHQFPNYSSELNVNALLLGDSALYLCASSIDVAGSPLHFGNGTRLTVT.

The V gene is TRBV3-1 (or the pseudogene TRBV3-2), the J gene TRBJ1-2; 8 bases map to TRBD1. V lost 4 bases to trimming and J lost 6 bases; unmatched junction nucleotides: 13. CDR1 and CDR2 from the germline V gene are LGHDT and YNNKEL (reference sequence). The CDR3 covers 16 residues. The CDR3 DNA sequence: TGTGCCAGCAGCCCAGGTGGTGCAGGGGGCCTCGATGGCTACACCTTC. Translation gives CASSPGGAGGLDGYTF.

The chain recombines TRBV19 with TRBJ2-4, with 9 nucleotides matching TRBD1. The CDR3 totals 14 residues. Germline values: CDR1 LNHDA, CDR2 SQIVND (reference sequence). V dropped 4 bases and J dropped 8; count of bases not matched to a gene: 6. The CDR3 DNA sequence: TGTGCCAGTAGTACCCGACAGGGGGGGGACATTCAGTACTTC. Its translation is CASSTRQGGDIQYF.

CDR3 region: CASSITGNTIYF. The CDR3 coding sequence is TGTGCCAGCAGCATAACGGGAAACACCATATATTTT. The chain couples TRBV5-6 to TRBJ1-3; D uncertain. Trimming left V 4 bases short and J 4 bases short, with 6 bases between. Germline V gene data show CDR1 as SGHDT and CDR2 as YYEEEE. The CDR3 has 12 amino acids. The variable domain in full, completed from reference TRBV5-6 and TRBJ1-3, reads DAGVTQSPTHLIKTRGQQVTLRCSPKSGHDTVSWYQQALGQGPQFIFQYYEEEERQRGNFPDRFSGHQFPNYSSELNVNALLLGDSALYLCASSITGNTIYFGEGSWLTVV.

This clone appeared once. This chain links TRBV5-1 with TRBJ1-1; D might be TRBD1 (6 bases). V shed 4 bases and J shed 5 bases, with 6 bases lying between them. Germline CDR1 is SGHRS and CDR2 is YFSETQ. The CDR3 extends over 11 amino acids. The CDR3 protein is CASSGTTEAFF. CDR3 nucleotide sequence: TGCGCCAGCAGCGGGACAACTGAAGCTTTCTTT.

This clone is a singleton in its sample. The J gene is TRBJ2-5, the V gene TRBV2, with D hard to call. The germline CDR1 and CDR2 sequences are SNHLY and FYNNEI. This CDR3 is 13 amino acids long. The V and J ends lost 8 bases and 5 bases respectively, with 15 bases between them. CDR3 nucleotide sequence: TGTGCCAGCGGTGGCAGGCCGGAGGAGACCCAGTACTTC. As protein: CASGGRPEETQYF.

Note on this clone: One end of the junction fails to match germline, which may point to a read error. The chain carries TRBV19 and TRBJ1-1, with 9 bases fitting TRBD1. The germline V gene has CDR1 LNHDA and CDR2 SQIVND (reference sequence). CDR3 length equals 14 residues. CDR3 sequence reads: CASRTGGGMDEVFF. The CDR3 nucleotides read TGTGCCAGTAGAACAGGGGGCGGAATGGATGAAGTTTTCTTT.

This chain connects TRBV5-1 to TRBJ2-3, with D unresolved. The length of the CDR3 is 13 residues. Deletions cut 6 bases from V and 2 bases from J, with 10 bases between. CDR1 and CDR2 from the germline V gene are SGHRS and YFSETQ. The CDR3 DNA follows: TGCGCCAGCATCCACGGACCCACAGATACGCAGTATTTT. It is translated as CASIHGPTDTQYF.